A single sample is the source of the 22 T cell receptor delta chains below, sequenced in a study of gamma-delta T cells after stem cell transplantation. TCRdb re-called clones from the RT-PCR reads using CATT. Seen here are about 1,300 delta-chain clones, around 4.9% observed once, and the top ten hold roughly 20%. Sample: gamma-delta T cells. Every receptor here comes from a human donor. It is not recorded whose cells these are; they may come from a transplant donor.

Comment on this clone: TCRdb's listed protein matches a much larger clone and diverges from this DNA's translation at residue 15, likely through a read error; the protein shown comes from the DNA. The chain combines TRDV2 with TRDJ1, with 11 bases lining up with TRDD3. CDR1 GEAIGNYY and CDR2 EKD come from the germline V gene. This CDR3 contains 19 residues. The CDR3 sequence is CACDSLGDTPRLYTGKLIF. The DNA of the CDR3 is TGTGCCTGTGACTCCCTGGGGGATACACCAAGGCTATACACCGGTAAACTCATCTTT.

This clone was counted between two and nine times. The chain is built from TRDV1 and TRDJ1; the D gene is possibly TRDD3 (6 bases). The CDR3 is 23 amino acids. V lost 0 bases and J lost 1, with 33 bases in between. Germline CDR1 is TSWWSYY and CDR2 is QGS. CDR3 nucleotides: TGTGCTCTTGGGGAACTAAAGGTCGGAGGGGCTTTACTGGGTAGGATGGTCACCGATAAACTCATCTTT. Its translation: CALGELKVGGALLGRMVTDKLIF.

This clone is termed large (0.1 to 1%). The V call is TRAV29/DV5, the J call TRDJ1; D may be TRDD3 (5 bases). The CDR3 covers 17 residues. The ends were cut back, 3 bases at V and 0 bases at J, with 21 bases in the middle. From germline, CDR1 is NSMFDY and CDR2 ISSIKDK. CDR3 nucleotide sequence: TGTGCAGCAACGTCACTAGGGGGGCCCAGGTACACCGATAAACTCATCTTT. Its translation is CAATSLGGPRYTDKLIF. The full variable domain, in which reference TRAV29/DV5 and TRDJ1 provide the parts outside the CDR3, is DQQVKQNSPSLSVQEGRISILNCDYTNSMFDYFLWYKKYPAEGPTFLISISSIKDKNEDGRFTVFLNKSAKHLSLHIVPSQPGDSAVYFCAATSLGGPRYTDKLIFGKGTRVTVEP.

In this sample, this clone turned up a few times. It may be a read error: a sequence one base away is much more abundant. Other DNA sequences in this specimen translate into the identical CDR3. The chain joins TRAV29/DV5 to TRDJ1; TRDD3 aligns across 8 bases. The CDR3 covers 25 residues. Germline V gene data show CDR1 as NSMFDY and CDR2 as ISSIKDK. V was pared by 2 bases and J by 0 bases, with 36 bases of the junction left unmatched. The CDR3 nucleotides read TGTGCAGCAAGATCCCTCCCTACTAGGGGGCACGGGATACGCGTTAACAATGGGTACACCGATAAACTCATCTTT. Translating gives CAARSLPTRGHGIRVNNGYTDKLIF.

In the case of this clone: A far larger clone is off by one base, so a read error is likely. The sample contains more than one DNA sequence encoding this CDR3. The chain combines TRDV2 with TRDJ1; no definite D call. The V end was cut by 3 bases, the J end by 1 base, with 17 bases between. The CDR3 is 16 amino acids. Germline assignment: CDR1 GEAIGNYY and CDR2 EKD. The chain's CDR3 is CACDRLPRGSTDKLIF. DNA for the CDR3: TGTGCCTGTGACCGGCTGCCTCGCGGTTCCACCGATAAACTCATCTTT.

By share of the sample, this clone is large. The rearrangement links TRDV1 to TRDJ1; D possibly corresponds to TRDD2 (6 bases). CDR1 is TSWWSYY and CDR2 is QGS in the germline V gene. Trimming took 4 bases from V and 2 from J, leaving 26 bases between them. This CDR3 is built from 19 residues. The DNA for the CDR3 is TGTGCTCTTGGGGTCAAATCCTACGAGCATACTCCCATTACCGATAAACTCATCTTT. Translating gives CALGVKSYEHTPITDKLIF.

This clone was seen only a few times. Given a far larger clone just one base away, this is likely a sequencing read error. The sample holds other DNA sequences that translate to the same CDR3. The chain recombines TRDV1 with TRDJ1; TRDD3 might be the D (8 bases). This CDR3 has 21 amino acids. Per germline, CDR1 TSWWSYY and CDR2 QGS. CDR3 in amino acids: CALGEHPSLGYWGSHTDKLIF. CDR3 DNA sequence: TGTGCCCTTGGGGAACACCCTTCCTTAGGGTACTGGGGGTCCCACACCGATAAACTCATCTTT.

This clone was counted a few times. The mismatch at residue 3 between this DNA's translation and the TCRdb protein of a much larger clone likely reflects a read error; the protein shown is translated from the DNA. This rearrangement joins TRDV1 to TRDJ2, with 7 bases fitting TRDD3. This CDR3 contains 20 residues. The V gene's germline CDR1 is TSWWSYY and CDR2 QGS. The CDR3 sequence is CAPGELGIQYWDALTAQLFF. The CDR3 DNA sequence: TGTGCTCCTGGGGAACTGGGGATCCAGTACTGGGACGCTTTGACAGCACAACTCTTCTTT.

This clone was detected only a few times. The chain links TRDV1 to TRDJ1; the D is unclear. CDR3 length: 18 residues. CDR1 is TSWWSYY and CDR2 is QGS in the germline V gene. V lost 0 bases, J lost 0 bases, and 17 bases lay in between. The CDR3 sequence is CALGELASPTLYTDKLIF. The CDR3 DNA reads TGTGCTCTTGGGGAACTAGCCTCACCCACCCTTTACACCGATAAACTCATCTTT.

In the case of this clone: Given a far larger clone just one base away, this is likely a sequencing read error. The chain links TRDV2 to TRDJ1, with 7 bases lining up with TRDD3. Germline V gene sequence: CDR1 GEAIGNYY, CDR2 EKD. This CDR3 contains 21 residues. The CDR3 protein is CACDTVDPLGGGPPYTDKLTF. CDR3 in DNA: TGTGCCTGTGACACCGTGGATCCCCTTGGTGGGGGACCTCCCTACACCGATAAACTCACCTTT.

J is TRDJ1 and V is TRDV1; 11 bases map to TRDD3. The germline gives CDR1 TSWWSYY, CDR2 QGS. Germline trimming cut 0 bases from V and 0 bases from J; bases unmatched to any gene: 9. The CDR3 length is 19 residues. This chain's CDR3 is CALGELQSGGYLYTDKLIF. The CDR3 nucleotides read TGTGCTCTTGGGGAACTTCAGTCTGGGGGATACCTGTACACCGATAAACTCATCTTT.

This clone occurred a few times. A far larger clone is one base from this, pointing to a likely read error. Distinct nucleotide sequences in the sample also encode this CDR3. The chain has TRDV2 and TRDJ1; the match to TRDD3 covers 8 bases. The germline V gene has CDR1 GEAIGNYY and CDR2 EKD. The CDR3 is made up of 18 amino acids. Written as DNA, the CDR3 is TGTGCCTGCGACACCATGGTACTGGGGGCCACCGACACCGATAAACTCATCTTT. This codes for CACDTMVLGATDTDKLIF.

Remarks on this clone: A far larger clone is a single base away, which makes a read error likely. The sample carries other DNA sequences with the same CDR3. The rearrangement uses TRDV1 and TRDJ1, with TRDD3 identical over 9 bases. The CDR3 loop spans 22 amino acids. Losses at the gene ends were 0 bases for V and 1 base for J; bases not matched to a gene: 21. CDR1 and CDR2 from the germline V gene are TSWWSYY and QGS. Written as DNA, the CDR3 is TGTGCTCTTGGGGAACTTAGTCCTGGTTCCCACTACTGGGGGAGGCCCACCGATAAACTCATCTTT. Amino acids: CALGELSPGSHYWGRPTDKLIF.

Regarding this clone: This may stem from a read error, because a much larger clone lies one nucleotide away. The genes are TRDV1 and TRDJ1; 9 bases align to TRDD3. J lost 10 bases, V lost 5 bases, and 17 bases had no gene match. Germline lookup yields CDR1 TSWWSYY and CDR2 QGS. The CDR3 covers 16 residues. The CDR3 bases are TGTGCTCTTGGGACATACGTATGGGGGATAGACGGTAGACTCATCTTT. This encodes CALGTYVWGIDGRLIF.

In regard to this clone: It may be a read error: a sequence one base away is much more abundant. Distinct nucleotide sequences in the sample also encode this CDR3. This chain joins TRDV1 and TRDJ1, with 10 bases fitting TRDD3. Germline V CDR1 and CDR2: TSWWSYY, QGS. Trimming cost V 3 bases and J 1 base; bases outside gene matches: 17. The length of the CDR3 is 20 residues. The CDR3 bases are TGTGCTCTTGGGGAGCTTCTCCCGCTGACTGGGGGATGGGGCACCGATAAACTCATCTTT. Translation: CALGELLPLTGGWGTDKLIF.

This clone was seen only a few times. This could be a read error, since a much larger clone is one nucleotide away. In the same sample, other DNA sequences code for this CDR3. The gene calls are TRDV1 and TRDJ1; TRDD2 is a possible D gene (7 bases). In germline, CDR1 is TSWWSYY, CDR2 QGS. This CDR3 is 20 amino acids long. The germline V and J ends were trimmed by 3 bases and 1 base, with 27 bases remaining between them. The CDR3 nucleotides read TGTGCTCTTGGGGAGTTACGCTTCCTATCGAGGGGGGAGCTCACCGATAAACTCATCTTT. It translates to CALGELRFLSRGELTDKLIF.

This clone was counted a few times. Being one base from a much bigger clone, this may be a read error. The chain recombines TRDV1 with TRDJ1; 9 nucleotides align to TRDD3. In germline, CDR1 is TSWWSYY, CDR2 QGS. This CDR3 is 22 amino acids long. Trimming removed 4 bases from V and 1 base from J; junction bases left unmatched: 25. The CDR3 sequence is CALGGLSPGSHYWGRPTDKLIF. Here the CDR3 DNA reads TGTGCTCTTGGGGGACTTAGTCCTGGTTCCCACTACTGGGGGAGACCCACCGATAAACTCATCTTT.

This clone was counted a few times. The chain combines TRDV2 with TRDJ1, with 13 positions matching TRDD3. Germline V gives CDR1 GEAIGNYY, CDR2 EKD. The CDR3 is 17 residues long. Trimming took 0 bases from V and 8 from J; bases not matched to a gene: 11. Written as DNA, the CDR3 is TGTGCCTGTGACACCGTCCCAACTGGGGGATACGCCGGAAAACTCATCTTT. This sequence encodes CACDTVPTGGYAGKLIF.

Points on this clone: Just one base apart from a much larger clone, this may be a read error. Additional DNA sequences in this sample encode the identical CDR3. This sequence joins TRDV1 and TRDJ1; 12 nucleotides line up with TRDD3. Trimming took 0 bases from V and 0 from J; bases not matched to a gene: 38. This CDR3 has 29 residues. Per the germline V gene, CDR1 is TSWWSYY and CDR2 is QGS. The CDR3 here is CALGELGLPDPSSRLCTGGYNPHTDKLIF. The CDR3 region has the DNA TGTGCTCTTGGGGAACTTGGCCTTCCCGACCCCAGCTCTAGATTATGTACTGGGGGATACAACCCTCACACCGATAAACTCATCTTT.

This clone has just a few counts. This clone may be a read error of a much larger clone one base away. Other nucleotide sequences in the sample specify the same CDR3. The genes are TRDV1 and TRDJ1; the match to TRDD3 covers 10 bases. Germline CDR1 reads TSWWSYY; CDR2 reads QGS. Unmatched junction bases numbered 20, after V lost 0 bases and J lost 4 bases. The CDR3 length is 21 residues. CDR3 sequence: CALGELGLLFGGYRLFDKLIF. DNA of the CDR3: TGTGCTCTTGGGGAACTTGGCCTCCTTTTTGGGGGATACCGACTGTTCGATAAACTCATCTTT.

This clone was observed a few times. A read error is the likely source, as a far larger clone sits one nucleotide away. This chain connects TRDV1 to TRDJ1; D remains unclear. V gave up 0 bases and J gave up 0 bases, with 20 bases separating them. The CDR3 spans 19 residues. Germline V gene sequence: CDR1 TSWWSYY, CDR2 QGS. The CDR3 coding sequence is TGTGCTCTTGGGGAACTAGAGGAGTTACTGACCGATTACACCGATAAACTCATCTTT. It translates to CALGELEELLTDYTDKLIF.

This clone turned up a few times. This DNA translates differently at residue 5 from the TCRdb protein, which is that of a much larger clone; a read error is likely, and the protein shown is the DNA's own translation. The chain employs TRDV1 and TRDJ1, with D perhaps given as TRDD2 or TRDD3 (6 bases each). The V gene lost 5 bases and the J gene lost 0 bases, with 25 bases spanning the gap. The CDR3 sequence is 19 residues long. The germline V gene has CDR1 TSWWSYY and CDR2 QGS. The CDR3: CALGKFGLLRGSDTDKLIF. The DNA of the CDR3 is TGTGCTCTTGGGAAATTTGGCCTCCTACGGGGATCGGACACCGATAAACTCATCTTT.